These 13 T cell receptor beta chains were sequenced from one sample in a study of blood T cell repertoires in COVID-19. Sequenced by immunoSEQ multiplex PCR; TCRdb stores in-frame clones only, minus some. This table holds a few hundred thousand clones, 85% to 90% found once. Sample: peripheral blood. Receptors were obtained from a woman aged 50 to 60 with active or convalescent COVID-19.

The gene calls are TRBV7-8 and TRBJ1-1, with TRBD1 as a possible D gene (5 bases). V shed 4 bases and J shed 4 bases, with 13 bases lying between them. CDR3 length: 14 amino acids. Germline V gives CDR1 SGHVS, CDR2 FQNEAQ. The CDR3 DNA is TGTGCCAGCAGCTCGACCTTGGGGGGCACTGAAGCTTTCTTT. It is translated as CASSSTLGGTEAFF. Together with reference TRBV7-8 and TRBJ1-1, the CDR3 gives the full variable domain: GAGVSQSPRYKVAKRGQDVALRCDPISGHVSLFWYQQALGQGPEFLTYFQNEAQLDKSGLPSDRFFAERPEGSVSTLKIQRTQQEDSAVYLCASSSTLGGTEAFFGQGTRLTVV.

The rearrangement joins TRBV7-9 to TRBJ1-1; the match to TRBD1 covers 8 bases. The V gene's germline CDR1 is SEHNR and CDR2 FQNEAQ (reference sequence). V gave up 1 base and J gave up 4 bases; unmatched junction bases: 5. This CDR3 contains 15 residues. The CDR3 nucleotides read TGTGCCAGCAGCTTAGAGCAGGGGGCGATCACTGAAGCTTTCTTT. Its protein product is CASSLEQGAITEAFF. The full variable domain, rest sourced from reference TRBV7-9 and TRBJ1-1, is DTGVSQNPRHKITKRGQNVTFRCDPISEHNRLYWYRQTLGQGPEFLTYFQNEAQLEKSRLLSDRFSAERPKGSFSTLEIQRTEQGDSAMYLCASSLEQGAITEAFFGQGTRLTVV.

This chain links TRBV7-3 with TRBJ2-3; 8 bases are shared with TRBD2. Germline lookup yields CDR1 SGHTA and CDR2 FQGTGA. CDR3 length: 17 residues. Losses at the gene ends were 5 bases for V and 6 bases for J; bases not matched to a gene: 16. CDR3 sequence reads: CASSPDGGAGDPDTQYF. The CDR3 DNA reads as TGTGCCAGCAGCCCCGACGGGGGAGCGGGAGATCCCGATACGCAGTATTTT.

The rearrangement uses TRBV2 and TRBJ2-7; possibly TRBD2 for D (6 bases). Germline CDR1 and CDR2: SNHLY and FYNNEI. V was pared by 5 bases and J by 6 bases, with 23 bases between. This CDR3 spans 16 amino acids. The CDR3 DNA reads TGTGCCAGCAGTCGATCCCGGGACTTCCTCCCTCTCGAGCAGTACTTC. Translated: CASSRSRDFLPLEQYF.

This clone was counted a single time. This chain links TRBV11-2 with TRBJ2-7, with TRBD1 matching over 7 bases. The germline gives CDR1 SGHAT, CDR2 FQNNGV. The V segment lost 8 bases and the J segment 3 bases; nucleotides outside the gene matches: 7. CDR3 size: 13 residues. CDR3 loop: CASGLGQLYEQYF. CDR3 bases: TGTGCCAGCGGATTGGGACAGCTCTACGAGCAGTACTTC. Based on the CDR3 plus reference TRBV11-2 and TRBJ2-7, the full variable domain is EAGVAQSPRYKIIEKRQSVAFWCNPISGHATLYWYQQILGQGPKLLIQFQNNGVVDDSQLPKDRFSAERLKGVDSTLKIQPAKLEDSAVYLCASGLGQLYEQYFGPGTRLTVT.

The chain has TRBV3-1 (or the pseudogene TRBV3-2) and TRBJ2-5, with D maybe TRBD1 (6 bases). Germline V gene sequence: CDR1 LGHDT, CDR2 YNNKEL (reference sequence). The V gene lost 0 bases and the J gene lost 5 bases, with 13 bases spanning the gap. This CDR3 has 15 amino acids. The CDR3 loop reads CASSQDNLQGETQYF. CDR3 bases: TGTGCCAGCAGCCAAGATAACTTGCAGGGGGAGACCCAGTACTTC.

This clone was observed once. The genes are TRBV5-4 and TRBJ1-3; D is undetermined. The CDR3 runs 15 residues. The germline V and J ends were trimmed by 4 bases and 4 bases, with 15 bases remaining between them. Germline V CDR1 and CDR2: SGHNT, YYREEE (reference sequence). The CDR3 DNA is TGTGCCAGCAGCATGGACGTGTCTATAGGAAACACCATATATTTT. Amino acids: CASSMDVSIGNTIYF.

This sequence joins TRBV24-1 and TRBJ1-2; TRBD1 matches at 9 bases. V shed 4 bases, J shed 2 bases, and the junction held 4 bases outside the gene matches. The CDR3 contains 15 residues. Germline loops: CDR1 KGHDR, CDR2 SFDVKD. CDR3 region: CATSEPTGGNYGYTF. CDR3 coding DNA: TGTGCCACCAGTGAACCGACAGGGGGGAACTATGGCTACACCTTC.

This clone was detected only a few times. V is TRBV4-2 and J is TRBJ1-6; D ambiguous. The CDR3 has 15 residues. Trimming shortened V by 4 bases and J by 8 bases, and 15 bases separated the two germline ends. Germline CDR1 LGHNA, CDR2 YNFKEQ. In DNA, the CDR3 is TGTGCCAGCAGCCTTGAGCGGACGGATTATTCACCCCTCCACTTT. This sequence encodes CASSLERTDYSPLHF.

The chain couples TRBV18 to TRBJ2-3; possibly TRBD2 for D (5 bases). The germline V gene has CDR1 KGHSH and CDR2 LQKENI. The CDR3 spans 17 residues. The V end was cut by 5 bases, the J end by 0 bases, with 18 bases between. The CDR3 DNA reads as TGTGCCAGCTCAGCAAAGAGGGCAGTCGCTAGCACAGATACGCAGTATTTT. It translates to CASSAKRAVASTDTQYF.

The chain couples TRBV7-9 to TRBJ1-4; D not resolved. V was cut by 2 bases and J by 3 bases, with 7 bases left in between. The germline V gene has CDR1 SEHNR and CDR2 FQNEAQ (reference sequence). CDR3 length: 14 amino acids. Here the CDR3 reads CASSLYRANEKLFF. The CDR3, as DNA: TGTGCCAGCAGCTTATACCGGGCTAATGAAAAACTGTTTTTT.

V gene TRBV7-9 combines with J gene TRBJ2-7; tentatively, D is TRBD2 (5 bases). Germline lookup yields CDR1 SEHNR and CDR2 FQNEAQ (reference sequence). V lost 4 bases to trimming and J lost 4 bases, with 11 bases between them. This CDR3 has 13 amino acids. Here the CDR3 DNA reads TGTGCCAGCAGCTACGGGATTGCGTACGAGCAGTACTTC. As protein: CASSYGIAYEQYF.

V is TRBV5-1 and J is TRBJ2-3, with a possible D match to TRBD2 (6 bases). Trimming took 1 base from V and 5 from J, leaving 14 bases between them. The V gene's germline CDR1 is SGHRS and CDR2 YFSETQ. CDR3 length: 15 amino acids. CDR3 coding DNA: TGCGCCAGCAGCTTGCTAGGGACTCGAGGAGATACGCAGTATTTT. Encoded protein: CASSLLGTRGDTQYF.